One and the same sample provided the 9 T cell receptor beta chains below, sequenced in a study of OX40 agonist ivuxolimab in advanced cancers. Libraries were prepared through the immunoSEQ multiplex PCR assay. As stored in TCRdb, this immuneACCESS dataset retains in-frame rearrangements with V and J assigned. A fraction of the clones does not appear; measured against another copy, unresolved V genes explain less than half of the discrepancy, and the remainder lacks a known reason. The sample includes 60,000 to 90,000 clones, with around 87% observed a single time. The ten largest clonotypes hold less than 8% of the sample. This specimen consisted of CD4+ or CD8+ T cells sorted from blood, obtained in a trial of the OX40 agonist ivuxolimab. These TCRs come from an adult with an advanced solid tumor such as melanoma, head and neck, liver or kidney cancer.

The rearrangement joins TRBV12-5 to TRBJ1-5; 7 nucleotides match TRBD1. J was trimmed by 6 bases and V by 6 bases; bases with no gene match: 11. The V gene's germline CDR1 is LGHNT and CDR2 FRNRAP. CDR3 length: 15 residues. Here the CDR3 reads CASGDRDPGSQPQHF. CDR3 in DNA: TGTGCTAGTGGAGACAGGGATCCCGGCAGTCAGCCCCAGCATTTT.

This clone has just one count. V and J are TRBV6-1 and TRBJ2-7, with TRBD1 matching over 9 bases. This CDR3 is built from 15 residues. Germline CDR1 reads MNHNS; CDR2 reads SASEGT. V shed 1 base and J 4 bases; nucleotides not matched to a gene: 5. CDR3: CASSEVGQGPYEQYF. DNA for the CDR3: TGTGCCAGCAGTGAAGTGGGACAGGGCCCATACGAGCAGTACTTC.

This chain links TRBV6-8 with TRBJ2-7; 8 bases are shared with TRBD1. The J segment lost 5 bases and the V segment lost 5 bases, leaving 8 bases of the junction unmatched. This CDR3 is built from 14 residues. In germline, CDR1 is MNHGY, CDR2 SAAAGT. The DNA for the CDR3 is TGTGCCAGCAGTGGTGACAGGGGAGGCGACGAGCAGTACTTC. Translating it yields CASSGDRGGDEQYF.

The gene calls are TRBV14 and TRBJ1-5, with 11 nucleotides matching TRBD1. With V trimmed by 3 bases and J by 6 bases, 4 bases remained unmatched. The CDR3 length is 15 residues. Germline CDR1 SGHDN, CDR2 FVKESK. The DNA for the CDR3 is TGTGCCAGCAGCCAGAACGGACAGGGGGCTCAGCCCCAGCATTTT. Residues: CASSQNGQGAQPQHF.

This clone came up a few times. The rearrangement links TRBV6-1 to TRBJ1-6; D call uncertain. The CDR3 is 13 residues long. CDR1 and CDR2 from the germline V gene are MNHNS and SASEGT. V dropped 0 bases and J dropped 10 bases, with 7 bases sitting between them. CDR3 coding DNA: TGTGCCAGCAGTGAAGCAGGGATCTCACCCCTCCACTTT. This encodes CASSEAGISPLHF.

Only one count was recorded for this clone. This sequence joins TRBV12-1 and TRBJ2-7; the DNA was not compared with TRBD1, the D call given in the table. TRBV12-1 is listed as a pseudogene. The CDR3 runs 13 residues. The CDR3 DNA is TGTGCCAGCAGCTTTGACCAGGGCTCCGAGCAGTACTTC. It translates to CASSFDQGSEQYF.

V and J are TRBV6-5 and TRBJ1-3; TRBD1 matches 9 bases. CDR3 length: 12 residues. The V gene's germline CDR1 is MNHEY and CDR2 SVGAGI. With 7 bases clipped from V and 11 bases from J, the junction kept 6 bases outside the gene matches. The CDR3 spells CASTRTGEAIYF. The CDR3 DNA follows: TGTGCCAGCACCCGGACAGGGGAAGCCATATATTTT.

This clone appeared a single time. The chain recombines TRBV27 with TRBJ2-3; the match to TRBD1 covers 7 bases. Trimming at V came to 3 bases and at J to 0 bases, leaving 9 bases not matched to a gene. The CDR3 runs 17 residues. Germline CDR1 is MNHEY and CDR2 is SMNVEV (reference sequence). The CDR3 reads CASSLDRFVLSTDTQYF. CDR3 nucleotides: TGTGCCAGCAGTTTGGACAGGTTTGTCTTAAGCACAGATACGCAGTATTTT.

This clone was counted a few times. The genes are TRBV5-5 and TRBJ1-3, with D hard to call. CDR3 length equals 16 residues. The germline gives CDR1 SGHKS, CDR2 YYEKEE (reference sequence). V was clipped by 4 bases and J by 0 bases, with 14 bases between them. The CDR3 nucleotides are TGTGCCAGCAGCGCCTACCGGGCCGTCTCTGGAAACACCATATATTTT. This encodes CASSAYRAVSGNTIYF.